A single sample is the source of the 3 T cell receptor beta chains below, sequenced in a study of blood T cells in healthy people across ages. For the second PCR, which ran for roughly 6 to 12 cycles, a sample-barcoded 5' primer and a J-beta primer mix were used. Via MiXCR, TCRdb re-called the 5' RACE reads, giving one row per CDR3 protein. Here the sample spans 1.5 million to 2 million distinct CDR3 sequences, roughly 28% being singletons. What was sequenced was blood. These TCRs come from a woman in her twenties or thirties in good health.

As to this clonotype: One end of the junction is discordant with germline, which a read error may explain. The gene calls are TRBV12-5 and TRBJ2-1; D unclear. The CDR3 runs to 18 residues. Germline V CDR1 and CDR2: LGHNT, FRNRAP. CDR3 DNA sequence: TGTGCTAGTGGTTTGGTAACGTCGGGCAGGAGCTCCTACAATGAGCAGGTCTTC. As protein: CASGLVTSGRSSYNEQVF.

About this clonotype: One end of the junction is discordant with germline, which a read error may explain. The chain has TRBV12-3 or TRBV12-4 and TRBJ2-1; 7 positions agree with TRBD2. The CDR3 extends over 14 amino acids. CDR3: CAGSTIGGRNEQFF. CDR3 DNA: TGTGCCGGCAGTACGATAGGCGGGAGAAATGAGCAGTTCTTC.

The chain links TRBV27 to TRBJ2-3; D gene ambiguous. The CDR3 has 14 residues. Germline V gene sequence: CDR1 MNHEY, CDR2 SMNVEV (reference sequence). The V gene lost 1 base and the J gene lost 0 bases, with 5 bases spanning the gap. The CDR3 sequence: CASSLYWSTDTQYF. The CDR3, as DNA: TGTGCCAGCAGTTTATATTGGAGCACAGATACGCAGTATTTT.